The clone carrying this T cell receptor (beta chain) is a singleton in its sample. Its antigen is unidentified. This sample was taken from a study of T cell responses to AZD1222 COVID-19 vaccine. Points from the study as a whole: The number of AZD1222 recipients seropositive at baseline was only five or six.

Here immunoSEQ multiplex PCR was the method, and the copy in TCRdb shows in-frame clones only, minus some. The table has 90,000 to 130,000 clones, roughly 92% seen once. V was clipped by 6 bases and J by 9 bases; unmatched bases: 12. In germline, CDR1 is SGHVS, CDR2 FQNEAQ. This CDR3 contains 16 residues. The chain combines TRBV7-8 with TRBJ1-6; 9 nucleotides line up with TRBD1. The sample consisted of peripheral blood, taken 28 days after the second AZD1222 dose. The receptor comes from an adult who received the AZD1222 COVID-19 vaccine. CDR3 sequence: CASRSHRTGVLSPLHF. In DNA form, the CDR3 reads TGTGCCAGCAGGTCACACCGGACAGGGGTCCTTTCACCCCTCCACTTT.